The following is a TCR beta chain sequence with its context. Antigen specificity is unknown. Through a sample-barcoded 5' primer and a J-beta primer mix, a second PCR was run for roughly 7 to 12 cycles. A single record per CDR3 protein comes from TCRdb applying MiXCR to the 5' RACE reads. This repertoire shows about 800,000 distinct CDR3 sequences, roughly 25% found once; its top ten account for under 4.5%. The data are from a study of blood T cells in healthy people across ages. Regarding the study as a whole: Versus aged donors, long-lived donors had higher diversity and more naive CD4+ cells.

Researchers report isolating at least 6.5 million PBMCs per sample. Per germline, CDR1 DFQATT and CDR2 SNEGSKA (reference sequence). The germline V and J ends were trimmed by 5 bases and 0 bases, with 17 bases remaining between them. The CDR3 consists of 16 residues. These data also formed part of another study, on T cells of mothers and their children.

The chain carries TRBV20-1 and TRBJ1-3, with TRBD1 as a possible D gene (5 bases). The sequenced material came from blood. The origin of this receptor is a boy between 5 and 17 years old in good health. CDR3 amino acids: CSAGRDGAFSGNTIYF. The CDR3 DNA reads TGCAGTGCTGGCCGGGACGGAGCATTCTCTGGAAACACCATATATTTT.